This T cell receptor beta chain was sequenced for a study of T cells in localized non-small cell lung cancer. Study results and limitations: Exceeding tumor, uninvolved adjacent lung had the highest T cell clonality. Adjacent lung exhibited a median of approximately 59 among the 100 most abundant tumor clones.

Concerning this clone: The antigen is not known.

Sequencing was performed with immunoSEQ multiplex PCR; in TCRdb, only in-frame clones are kept and a portion is missing. The table includes tens of thousands of clones, around 80% detected once. This clonotype was sampled from a male donor at least 60 years old with stage III squamous cell lung carcinoma. The sample consisted of peripheral blood, taken before any cancer treatment.

The CDR3 sequence is CASSRPGQENEQFF. The CDR3 nucleotides read TGCGCCAGTAGCCGTCCGGGACAGGAGAATGAGCAGTTCTTC. This sequence joins TRBV5-1 and TRBJ2-1; 8 bases are shared with TRBD1. Trimming at V came to 8 bases and at J to 7 bases, leaving 11 bases not matched to a gene. CDR1 is SGHRS, CDR2 YFSETQ, per germline. This CDR3 comprises 14 residues. Using reference TRBV5-1 and TRBJ2-1 for the parts outside the CDR3, the full variable domain is KAGVTQTPRYLIKTRGQQVTLSCSPISGHRSVSWYQQTPGQGLQFLFEYFSETQRNKGNFPGRFSGRQFSNSRSEMNVSTLELGDSALYLCASSRPGQENEQFFGPGTRLTVL.